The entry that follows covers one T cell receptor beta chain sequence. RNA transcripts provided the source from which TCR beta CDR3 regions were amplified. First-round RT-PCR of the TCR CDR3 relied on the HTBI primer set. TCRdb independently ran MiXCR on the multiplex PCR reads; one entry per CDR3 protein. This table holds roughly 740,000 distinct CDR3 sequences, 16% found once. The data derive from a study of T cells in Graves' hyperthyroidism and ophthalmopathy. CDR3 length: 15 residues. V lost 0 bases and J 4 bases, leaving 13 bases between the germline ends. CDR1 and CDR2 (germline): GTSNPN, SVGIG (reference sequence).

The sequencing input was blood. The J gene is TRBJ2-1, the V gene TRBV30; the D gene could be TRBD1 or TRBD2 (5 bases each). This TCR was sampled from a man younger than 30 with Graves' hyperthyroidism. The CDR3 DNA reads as TGTGCCTGGAGTGTAGGGACGCCGACGTACAATGAGCAGTTCTTC. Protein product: CAWSVGTPTYNEQFF.